This TCR beta chain was retrieved from a study of shared clonotypes between healthy human individuals. Background on the study: Those who served as donors were a couple of women and a few men between the ages of 18 and 49. Each donor's CD8 memory used one plate, CD8 naive two, each CD4 subset three.

Naive CD8 cells lacked CD45RO, underwent positive selection for CCR7 and left out terminally differentiated effector memory CD45RA+ cells. The healthy adult donors were HIV-negative and reported no recent acute infections or vaccinations. Sorted subsets were amplified in replicate PCRs using 200 ng DNA, 30,000 to 35,000 T cell genomes. Only in-frame clones appear in the TCRdb table, and some are missing; sequencing was by immunoSEQ multiplex PCR. The sample records under 1 million clones, 80% to 95% being singletons. The CDR3 spans 16 residues. Trimming at V came to 5 bases and at J to 2 bases, leaving 9 bases not matched to a gene. Germline CDR1 reads MDHEN; CDR2 reads SYDVKM.

The receptor's source is a young man in good health. Sequencing was performed on naive CD8+ T cells sorted from blood. The chain couples TRBV28 to TRBJ2-3, with 8 bases that match TRBD2. The CDR3 reads CASSLRAGDNTDTQYF. Here the CDR3 DNA reads TGTGCCAGCAGTCTCAGAGCGGGAGACAACACAGATACGCAGTATTTT.